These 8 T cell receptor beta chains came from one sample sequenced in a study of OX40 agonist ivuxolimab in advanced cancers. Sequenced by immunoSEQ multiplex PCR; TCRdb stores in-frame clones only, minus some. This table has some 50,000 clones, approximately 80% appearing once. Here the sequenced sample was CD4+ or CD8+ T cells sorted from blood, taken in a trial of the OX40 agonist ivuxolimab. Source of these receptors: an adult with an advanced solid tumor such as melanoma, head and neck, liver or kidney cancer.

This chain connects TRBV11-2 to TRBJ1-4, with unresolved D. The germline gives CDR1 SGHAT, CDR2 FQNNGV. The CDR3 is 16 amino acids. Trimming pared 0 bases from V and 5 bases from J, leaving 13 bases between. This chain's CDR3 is CASSLESGRGNEKLFF. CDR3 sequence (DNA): TGTGCCAGCAGCTTAGAGTCTGGGCGGGGAAATGAAAAACTGTTTTTT. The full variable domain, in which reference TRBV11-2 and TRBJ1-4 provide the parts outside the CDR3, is EAGVAQSPRYKIIEKRQSVAFWCNPISGHATLYWYQQILGQGPKLLIQFQNNGVVDDSQLPKDRFSAERLKGVDSTLKIQPAKLEDSAVYLCASSLESGRGNEKLFFGSGTQLSVL.

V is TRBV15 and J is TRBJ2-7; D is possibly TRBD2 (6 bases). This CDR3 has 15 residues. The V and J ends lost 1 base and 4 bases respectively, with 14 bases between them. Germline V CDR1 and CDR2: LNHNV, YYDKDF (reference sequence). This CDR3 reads CATSRALASGYEQYF. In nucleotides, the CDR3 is TGTGCCACCAGCAGAGCGCTAGCGAGTGGATACGAGCAGTACTTC.

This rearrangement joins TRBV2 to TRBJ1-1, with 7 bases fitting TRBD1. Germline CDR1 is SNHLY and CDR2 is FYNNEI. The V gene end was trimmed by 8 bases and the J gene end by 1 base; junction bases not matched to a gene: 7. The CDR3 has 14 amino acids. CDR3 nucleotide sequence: TGTGCCAGCTCCCCGACAGGGAGGAACACTGAAGCTTTCTTT. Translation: CASSPTGRNTEAFF.

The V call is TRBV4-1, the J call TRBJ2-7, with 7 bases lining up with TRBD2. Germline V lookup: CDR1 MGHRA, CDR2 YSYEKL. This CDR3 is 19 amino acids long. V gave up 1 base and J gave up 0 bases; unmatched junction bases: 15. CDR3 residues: CASSQVAGDLPPFSYEQYF. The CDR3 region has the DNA TGCGCCAGCAGCCAAGTGGCGGGGGACCTACCACCCTTCTCCTACGAGCAGTACTTC.

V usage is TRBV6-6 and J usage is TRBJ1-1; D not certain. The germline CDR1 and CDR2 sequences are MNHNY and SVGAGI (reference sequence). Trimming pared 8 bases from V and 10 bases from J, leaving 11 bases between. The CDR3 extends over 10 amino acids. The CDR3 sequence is CASSRGRAFF. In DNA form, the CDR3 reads TGTGCCAGCTCGCGTGGGAGAGCTTTCTTT.

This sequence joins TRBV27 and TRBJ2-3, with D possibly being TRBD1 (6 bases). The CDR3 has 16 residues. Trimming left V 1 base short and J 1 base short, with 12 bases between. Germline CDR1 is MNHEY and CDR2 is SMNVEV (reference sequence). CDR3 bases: TGTGCCAGCAGTTTATTGGCAGGGGCGGGCACAGATACGCAGTATTTT. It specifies CASSLLAGAGTDTQYF.

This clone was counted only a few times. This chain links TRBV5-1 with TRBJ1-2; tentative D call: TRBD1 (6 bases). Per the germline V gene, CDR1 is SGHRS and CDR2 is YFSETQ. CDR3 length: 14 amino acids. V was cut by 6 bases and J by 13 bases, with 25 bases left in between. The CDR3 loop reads CASNPISGGTGSTF. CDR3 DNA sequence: TGCGCCAGCAACCCCATCTCGGGGGGAACAGGGAGCACCTTC.

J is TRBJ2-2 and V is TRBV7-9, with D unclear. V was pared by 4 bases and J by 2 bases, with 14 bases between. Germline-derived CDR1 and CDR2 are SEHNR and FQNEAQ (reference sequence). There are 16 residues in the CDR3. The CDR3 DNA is TGTGCCAGCAGCTCCAATTGGAATACCAACACCGGGGAGCTGTTTTTT. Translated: CASSSNWNTNTGELFF.